This T cell receptor beta chain was sequenced during a study of Ad26.COV2.S vaccination and SARS-CoV-2 variants. The data were produced by immunoSEQ multiplex PCR, yet TCRdb's version contains in-frame clones alone and is incomplete. The data contain some 250,000 clones, roughly 90% of them seen just once; the ten biggest clones take up about 10%. CDR1 is MDHEN, CDR2 SYDVKM, per germline. Trimming removed 6 bases at V and 0 bases at J, with 12 bases between. This CDR3 contains 15 residues. Treatment defined: 15 to 20 received Ad26.COV2.S at low or high dose, single or two shots; 5 received placebo; per-sample allocation not given. All samples were drawn on day 63, counting from the first vaccine or placebo injection.

This chain links TRBV28 with TRBJ1-5; D not resolved. Source: peripheral blood, taken in a trial of Ad26.COV2.S vaccine versus placebo. The receptor's source is a person aged 18-65 years who received the Ad26.COV2.S COVID-19 vaccine or a placebo. CDR3 sequence: CASRGRTTSNQPQHF. CDR3 coding DNA: TGTGCCAGCAGAGGACGGACGACTAGCAATCAGCCCCAGCATTTT. Full variable domain (outside the CDR3, taken from reference TRBV28 and TRBJ1-5): DVKVTQSSRYLVKRTGEKVFLECVQDMDHENMFWYRQDPGLGLRLIYFSYDVKMKEKGDIPEGYSVSREKKERFSLILESASTNQTSMYLCASRGRTTSNQPQHFGDGTRLSIL.